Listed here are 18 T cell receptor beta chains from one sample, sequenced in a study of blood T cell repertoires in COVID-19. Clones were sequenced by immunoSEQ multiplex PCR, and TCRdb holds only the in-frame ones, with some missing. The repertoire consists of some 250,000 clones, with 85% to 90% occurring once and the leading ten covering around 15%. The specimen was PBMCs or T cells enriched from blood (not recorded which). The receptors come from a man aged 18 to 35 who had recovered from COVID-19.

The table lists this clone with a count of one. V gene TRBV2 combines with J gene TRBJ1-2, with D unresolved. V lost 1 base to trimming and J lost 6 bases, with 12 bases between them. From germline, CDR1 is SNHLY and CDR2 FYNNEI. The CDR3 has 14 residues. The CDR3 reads CASSEGAGIDGYTF. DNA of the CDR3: TGTGCCAGCAGTGAAGGGGCAGGCATTGATGGCTACACCTTC.

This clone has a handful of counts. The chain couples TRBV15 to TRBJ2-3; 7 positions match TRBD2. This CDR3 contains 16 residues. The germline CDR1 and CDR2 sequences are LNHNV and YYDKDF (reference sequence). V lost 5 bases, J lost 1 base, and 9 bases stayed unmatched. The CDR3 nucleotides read TGTGCCACCAGCCCCTCCAGGGAGGGTGGCACAGATACGCAGTATTTT. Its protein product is CATSPSREGGTDTQYF.

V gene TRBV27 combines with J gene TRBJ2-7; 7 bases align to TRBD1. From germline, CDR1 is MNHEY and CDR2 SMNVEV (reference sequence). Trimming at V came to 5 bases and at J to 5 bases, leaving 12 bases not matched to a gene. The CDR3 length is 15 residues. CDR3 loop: CASSLERGRANEQYF. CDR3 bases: TGTGCCAGCAGTCTCGAGAGGGGGCGGGCGAACGAGCAGTACTTC.

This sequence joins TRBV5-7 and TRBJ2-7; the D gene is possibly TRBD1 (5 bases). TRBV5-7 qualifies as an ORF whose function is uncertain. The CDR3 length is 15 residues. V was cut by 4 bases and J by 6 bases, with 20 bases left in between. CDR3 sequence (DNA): TGTGCCAGCAGCCTCAGGACACTGGAAATGGTCGAGCAGTACTTC. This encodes CASSLRTLEMVEQYF.

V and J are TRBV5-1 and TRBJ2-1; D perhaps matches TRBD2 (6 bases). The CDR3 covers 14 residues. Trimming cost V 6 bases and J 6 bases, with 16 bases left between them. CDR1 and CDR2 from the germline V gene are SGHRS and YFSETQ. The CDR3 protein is CASNFQDYSNEQFF. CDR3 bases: TGCGCCAGCAACTTCCAGGACTATTCCAATGAGCAGTTCTTC.

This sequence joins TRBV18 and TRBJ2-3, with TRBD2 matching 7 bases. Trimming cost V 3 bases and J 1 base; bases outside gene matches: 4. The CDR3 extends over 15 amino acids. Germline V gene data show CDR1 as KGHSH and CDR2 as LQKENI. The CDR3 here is CASSPRESGTDTQYF. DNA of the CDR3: TGTGCCAGCTCACCGCGGGAGAGTGGCACAGATACGCAGTATTTT.

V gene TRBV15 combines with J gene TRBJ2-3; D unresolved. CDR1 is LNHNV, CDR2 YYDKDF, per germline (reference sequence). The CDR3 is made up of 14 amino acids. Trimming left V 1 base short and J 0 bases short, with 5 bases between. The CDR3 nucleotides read TGTGCCACCAGCAGAGCCTACAGCACAGATACGCAGTATTTT. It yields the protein CATSRAYSTDTQYF.

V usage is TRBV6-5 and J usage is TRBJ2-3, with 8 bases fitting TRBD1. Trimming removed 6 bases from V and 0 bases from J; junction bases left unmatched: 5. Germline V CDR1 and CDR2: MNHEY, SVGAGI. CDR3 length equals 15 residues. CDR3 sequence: CASSKRTGSTDTQYF. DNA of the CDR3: TGTGCCAGCAGCAAGAGGACAGGGAGCACAGATACGCAGTATTTT.

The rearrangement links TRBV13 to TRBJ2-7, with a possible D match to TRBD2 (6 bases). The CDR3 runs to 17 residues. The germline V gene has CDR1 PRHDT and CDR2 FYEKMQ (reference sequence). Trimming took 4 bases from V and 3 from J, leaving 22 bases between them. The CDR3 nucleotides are TGTGCCAGCAGCTCTAATTATGAAGCGGGTCTCATCTACGAGCAGTACTTC. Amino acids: CASSSNYEAGLIYEQYF.

The CDR3 loop is CASSGADGTYEQYF. CDR3 in DNA: TGTGCCAGCAGCGGGGCGGACGGTACCTACGAGCAGTACTTC. The chain joins TRBV5-6 to TRBJ2-7; the D gene is possibly TRBD1 (5 bases). This CDR3 region has 14 residues. Germline V CDR1 and CDR2: SGHDT, YYEEEE. The V end was cut by 4 bases, the J end by 2 bases, with 13 bases between.

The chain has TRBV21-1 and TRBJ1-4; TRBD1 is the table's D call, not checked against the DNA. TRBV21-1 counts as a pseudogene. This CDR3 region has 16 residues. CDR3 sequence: CASSATRRTALEKLFF. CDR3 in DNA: TGTGCCAGCAGCGCCACTCGTAGGACAGCCTTGGAAAAACTGTTTTTT.

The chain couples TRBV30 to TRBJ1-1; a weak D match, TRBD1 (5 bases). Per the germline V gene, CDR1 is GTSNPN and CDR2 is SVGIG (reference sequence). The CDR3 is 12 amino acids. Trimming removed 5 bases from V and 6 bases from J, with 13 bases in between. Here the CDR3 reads CAWDIQESEAFF. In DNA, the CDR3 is TGTGCCTGGGACATACAGGAATCTGAAGCTTTCTTT.

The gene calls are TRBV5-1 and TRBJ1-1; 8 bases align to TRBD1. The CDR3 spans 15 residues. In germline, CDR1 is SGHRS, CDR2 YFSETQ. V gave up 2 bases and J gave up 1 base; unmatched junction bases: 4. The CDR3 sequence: CASSLQGVRNTEAFF. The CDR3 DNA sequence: TGCGCCAGCAGCTTACAGGGGGTTAGGAACACTGAAGCTTTCTTT. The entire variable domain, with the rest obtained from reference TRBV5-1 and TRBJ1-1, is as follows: KAGVTQTPRYLIKTRGQQVTLSCSPISGHRSVSWYQQTPGQGLQFLFEYFSETQRNKGNFPGRFSGRQFSNSRSEMNVSTLELGDSALYLCASSLQGVRNTEAFFGQGTRLTVV.

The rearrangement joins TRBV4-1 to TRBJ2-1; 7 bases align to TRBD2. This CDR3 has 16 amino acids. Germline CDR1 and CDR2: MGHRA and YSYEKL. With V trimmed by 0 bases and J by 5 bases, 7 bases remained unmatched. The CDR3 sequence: CASSQDRLAANNEQFF. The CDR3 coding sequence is TGCGCCAGCAGCCAAGATAGGCTAGCGGCTAACAATGAGCAGTTCTTC.

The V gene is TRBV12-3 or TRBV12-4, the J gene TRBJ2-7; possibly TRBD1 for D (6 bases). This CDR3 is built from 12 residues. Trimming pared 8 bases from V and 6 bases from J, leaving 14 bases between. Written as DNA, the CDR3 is TGTGCCAGCCAAGCCTTAGGGGGCGAGCAGTACTTC. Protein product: CASQALGGEQYF.

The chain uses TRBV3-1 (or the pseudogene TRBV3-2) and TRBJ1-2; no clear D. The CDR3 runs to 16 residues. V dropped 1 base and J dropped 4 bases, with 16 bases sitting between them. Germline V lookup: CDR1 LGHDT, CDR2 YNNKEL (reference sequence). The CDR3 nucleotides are TGTGCCAGCAGCCAAGGAGTGGGAGGGATGAGCTATGGCTACACCTTC. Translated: CASSQGVGGMSYGYTF.

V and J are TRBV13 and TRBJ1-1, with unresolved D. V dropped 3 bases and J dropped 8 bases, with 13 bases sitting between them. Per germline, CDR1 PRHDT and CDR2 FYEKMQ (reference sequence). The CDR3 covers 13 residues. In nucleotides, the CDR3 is TGTGCCAGCAGCTTCGGTCCGGGGTCCGAAGCTTTCTTT. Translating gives CASSFGPGSEAFF.

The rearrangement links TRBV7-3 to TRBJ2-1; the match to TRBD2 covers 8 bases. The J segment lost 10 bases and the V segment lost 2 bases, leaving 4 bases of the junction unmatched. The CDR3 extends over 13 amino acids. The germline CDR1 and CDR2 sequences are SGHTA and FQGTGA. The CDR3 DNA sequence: TGTGCCAGCAGCTTAGTAGCGGGGAAGGAGCAGTTCTTC. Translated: CASSLVAGKEQFF. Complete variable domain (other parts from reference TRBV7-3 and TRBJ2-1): GAGVSQTPSNKVTEKGKYVELRCDPISGHTALYWYRQSLGQGPEFLIYFQGTGAADDSGLPNDRFFAVRPEGSVSTLKIQRTERGDSAVYLCASSLVAGKEQFFGPGTRLTVL.